This TCR beta chain appears in the sequencing data of a study of Graves' ophthalmopathy and Graves' hyperthyroidism. General study results and limits: The model predicted progression of ophthalmopathy with a sensitivity of roughly 65%, and its specificity was about 76%.

The authors amplified TCR beta CDR3 regions from RNA transcripts. Second-round multiplex PCR came after a first-round RT-PCR that employed HTBI primers. Via MiXCR, TCRdb re-called the multiplex PCR reads, giving one row per CDR3 protein. The sample has 300,000 or so distinct CDR3 sequences; about a sixth are singletons. Notes on this clonotype: Antigen: not known.

Trimming shortened V by 7 bases and J by 11 bases, and 14 bases separated the two germline ends. The germline V gene has CDR1 SGHVS and CDR2 FQNEAQ. This CDR3 is 11 amino acids long. This TCR was sampled from an adult man with Graves' ophthalmopathy. The rearrangement joins TRBV7-8 to TRBJ1-1, with a weak D call TRBD1 (5 bases). The sample taken for sequencing was peripheral blood. CDR3 amino acids: CASTRGFVAFF. The CDR3 nucleotides read TGTGCCAGCACGAGGGGTTTCGTTGCTTTCTTT.